This TCR beta chain was sequenced in a study of cytomegalovirus exposure and HLA in healthy donors. TCRdb's table, derived via immunoSEQ multiplex PCR, lists solely in-frame clones and lacks some. The profile shows some 320,000 clones, 75% to 90% of them singletons. The germline CDR1 and CDR2 sequences are MNHEY and SMNVEV (reference sequence). V dropped 4 bases and J dropped 4 bases, with 14 bases sitting between them. The CDR3 runs 15 residues. The V gene is TRBV27, the J gene TRBJ1-5, with D uncertain. This TCR came from a woman in her thirties in good health and CMV-seropositive. Source material: PBMCs. The CDR3 reads CASSSRGLSNQPQHF. CDR3 in DNA: TGTGCCAGCAGTTCGAGAGGGTTGTCGAATCAGCCCCAGCATTTT.